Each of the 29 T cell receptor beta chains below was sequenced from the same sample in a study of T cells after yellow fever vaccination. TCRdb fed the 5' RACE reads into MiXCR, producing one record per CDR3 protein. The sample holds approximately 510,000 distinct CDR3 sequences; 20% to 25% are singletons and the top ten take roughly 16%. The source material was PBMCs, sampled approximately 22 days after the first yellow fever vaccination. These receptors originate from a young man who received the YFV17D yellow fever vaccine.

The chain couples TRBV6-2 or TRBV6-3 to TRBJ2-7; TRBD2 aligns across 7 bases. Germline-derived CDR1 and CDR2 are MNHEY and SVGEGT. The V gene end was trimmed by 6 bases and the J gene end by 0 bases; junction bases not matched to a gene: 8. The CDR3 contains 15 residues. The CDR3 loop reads CASSDPPGGSYEQYF. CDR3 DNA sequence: TGTGCCAGCAGCGACCCGCCGGGGGGCTCCTACGAGCAGTACTTC.

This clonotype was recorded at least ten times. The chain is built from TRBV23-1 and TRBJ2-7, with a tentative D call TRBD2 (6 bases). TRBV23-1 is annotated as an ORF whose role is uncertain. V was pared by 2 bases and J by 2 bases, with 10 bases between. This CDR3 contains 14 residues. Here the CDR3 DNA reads TGCGCCAGCAGTCAACGGGGGTGGGCCTACGAGCAGTACGTC. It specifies CASSQRGWAYEQYV.

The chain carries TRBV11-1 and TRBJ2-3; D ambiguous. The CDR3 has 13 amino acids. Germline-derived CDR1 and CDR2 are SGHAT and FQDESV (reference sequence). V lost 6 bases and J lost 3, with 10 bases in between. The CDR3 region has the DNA TGTGCCAGCAGTAACAGCAGAACAGATACGCAGTATTTT. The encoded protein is CASSNSRTDTQYF.

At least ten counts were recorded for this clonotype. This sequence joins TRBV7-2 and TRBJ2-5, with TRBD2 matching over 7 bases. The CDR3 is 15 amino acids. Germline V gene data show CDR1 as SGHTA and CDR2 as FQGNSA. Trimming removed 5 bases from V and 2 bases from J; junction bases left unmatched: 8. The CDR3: CASSPWTRPQETQYF. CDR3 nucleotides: TGTGCCAGCAGCCCTTGGACTAGACCTCAAGAGACCCAGTACTTC.

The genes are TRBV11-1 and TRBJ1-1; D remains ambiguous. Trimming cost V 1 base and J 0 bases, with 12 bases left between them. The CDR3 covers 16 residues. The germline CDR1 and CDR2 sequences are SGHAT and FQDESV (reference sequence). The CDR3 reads CASSLVGTGLNTEAFF. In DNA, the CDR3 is TGTGCCAGCAGCTTAGTGGGTACGGGGTTGAACACTGAAGCTTTCTTT.

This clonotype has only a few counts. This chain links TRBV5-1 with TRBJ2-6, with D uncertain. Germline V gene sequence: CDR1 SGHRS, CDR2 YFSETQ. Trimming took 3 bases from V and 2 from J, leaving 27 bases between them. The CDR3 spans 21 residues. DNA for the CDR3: TGCGCCAGCAGCTCTCTGAGGTCAACGGCGTATTATATAGCTGGGGCCAACGTCCTGACTTTC. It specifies CASSSLRSTAYYIAGANVLTF.

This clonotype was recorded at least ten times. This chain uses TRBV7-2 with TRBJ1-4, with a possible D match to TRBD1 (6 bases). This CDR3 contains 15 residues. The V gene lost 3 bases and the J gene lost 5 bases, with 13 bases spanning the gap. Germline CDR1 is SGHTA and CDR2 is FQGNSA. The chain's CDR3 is CASSFDMGGNEKLFF. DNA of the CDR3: TGTGCCAGCAGCTTCGATATGGGGGGCAATGAAAAACTGTTTTTT.

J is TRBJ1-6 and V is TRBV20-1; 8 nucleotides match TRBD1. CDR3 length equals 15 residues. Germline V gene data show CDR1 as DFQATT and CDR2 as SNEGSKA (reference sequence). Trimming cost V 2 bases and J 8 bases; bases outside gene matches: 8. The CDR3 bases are TGCAGTGCTAGATTAGGCGGACAGGGATATTCACCCCTCCACTTT. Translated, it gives CSARLGGQGYSPLHF.

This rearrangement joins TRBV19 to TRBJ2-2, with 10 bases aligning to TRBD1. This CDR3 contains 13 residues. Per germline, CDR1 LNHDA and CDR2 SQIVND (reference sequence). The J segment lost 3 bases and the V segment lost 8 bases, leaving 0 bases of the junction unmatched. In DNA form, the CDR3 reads TGTGCCAGTGGGACAGGGGACACCGGGGAGCTGTTTTTT. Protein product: CASGTGDTGELFF.

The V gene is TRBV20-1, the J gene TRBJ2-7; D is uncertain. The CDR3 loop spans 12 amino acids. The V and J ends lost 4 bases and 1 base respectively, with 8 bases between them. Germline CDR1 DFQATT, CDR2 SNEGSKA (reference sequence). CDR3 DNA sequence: TGCAGTGCTAATGTAGGTTCCTACGAGCAGTACGTC. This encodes CSANVGSYEQYV.

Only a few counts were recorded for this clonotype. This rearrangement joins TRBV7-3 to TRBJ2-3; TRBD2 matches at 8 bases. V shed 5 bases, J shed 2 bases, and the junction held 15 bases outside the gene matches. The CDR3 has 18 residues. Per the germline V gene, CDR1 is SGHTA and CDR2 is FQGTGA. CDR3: CASSVGAGGPFNTDTQYF. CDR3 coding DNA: TGTGCCAGCAGCGTCGGGGCGGGGGGCCCCTTCAACACAGATACGCAGTATTTT.

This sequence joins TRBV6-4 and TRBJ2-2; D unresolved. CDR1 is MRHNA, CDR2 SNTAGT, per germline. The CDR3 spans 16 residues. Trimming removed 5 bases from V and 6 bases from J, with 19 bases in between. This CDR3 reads CASSLTPLVQAGELFF. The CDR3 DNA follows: TGTGCCAGCAGTCTGACCCCGCTAGTTCAGGCCGGGGAGCTGTTTTTT.

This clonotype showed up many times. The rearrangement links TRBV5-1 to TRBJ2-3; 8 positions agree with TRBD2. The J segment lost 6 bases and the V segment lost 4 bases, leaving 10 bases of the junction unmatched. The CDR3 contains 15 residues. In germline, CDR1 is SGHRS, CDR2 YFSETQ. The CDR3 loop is CASSGSGDRGDTQYF. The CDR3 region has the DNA TGCGCCAGCAGCGGTAGCGGGGACCGAGGGGATACGCAGTATTTT.

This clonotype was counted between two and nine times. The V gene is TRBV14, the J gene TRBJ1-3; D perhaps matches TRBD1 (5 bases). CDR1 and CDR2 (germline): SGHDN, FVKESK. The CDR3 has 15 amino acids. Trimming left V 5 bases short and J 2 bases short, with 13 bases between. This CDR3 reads CASSRFSGTGNTIYF. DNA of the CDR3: TGTGCCAGCAGCAGGTTCTCAGGGACTGGAAACACCATATATTTT.

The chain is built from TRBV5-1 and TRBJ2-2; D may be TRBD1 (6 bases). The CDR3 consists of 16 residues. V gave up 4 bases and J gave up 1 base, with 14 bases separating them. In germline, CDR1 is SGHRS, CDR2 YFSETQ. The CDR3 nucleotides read TGCGCCAGCAGCCTTGAGGCACAGGGGAACACCGGGGAGCTGTTTTTT. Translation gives CASSLEAQGNTGELFF.

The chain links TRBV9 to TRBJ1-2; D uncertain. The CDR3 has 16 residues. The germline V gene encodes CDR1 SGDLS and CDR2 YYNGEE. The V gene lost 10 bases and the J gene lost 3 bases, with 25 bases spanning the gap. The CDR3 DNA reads TGTGCCCCCGCGGGCAGCCGAGTGCCTTGTTACTATGGCTACACCTTC. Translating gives CAPAGSRVPCYYGYTF.

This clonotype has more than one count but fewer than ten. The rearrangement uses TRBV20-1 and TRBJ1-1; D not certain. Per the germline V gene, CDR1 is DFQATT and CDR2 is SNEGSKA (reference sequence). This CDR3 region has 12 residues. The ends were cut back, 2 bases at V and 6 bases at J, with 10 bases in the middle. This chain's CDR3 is CSARFVGSEAFF. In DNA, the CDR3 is TGCAGTGCTAGATTTGTGGGGTCTGAAGCTTTCTTT.

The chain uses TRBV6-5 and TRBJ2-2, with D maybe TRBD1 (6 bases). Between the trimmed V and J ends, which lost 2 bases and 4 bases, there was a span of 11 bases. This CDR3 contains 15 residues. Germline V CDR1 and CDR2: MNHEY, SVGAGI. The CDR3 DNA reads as TGTGCCAGCAGTTACCCAGGGGTCGGCACCGGGGAGCTGTTTTTT. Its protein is CASSYPGVGTGELFF.

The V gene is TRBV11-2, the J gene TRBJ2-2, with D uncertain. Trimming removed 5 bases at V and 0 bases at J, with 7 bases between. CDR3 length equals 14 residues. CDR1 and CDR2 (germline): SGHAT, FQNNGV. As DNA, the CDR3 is TGTGCCAGCAGCCCCGGATCGAACACCGGGGAGCTGTTTTTT. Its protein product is CASSPGSNTGELFF. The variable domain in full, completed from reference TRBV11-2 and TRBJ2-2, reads EAGVAQSPRYKIIEKRQSVAFWCNPISGHATLYWYQQILGQGPKLLIQFQNNGVVDDSQLPKDRFSAERLKGVDSTLKIQPAKLEDSAVYLCASSPGSNTGELFFGEGSRLTVL.

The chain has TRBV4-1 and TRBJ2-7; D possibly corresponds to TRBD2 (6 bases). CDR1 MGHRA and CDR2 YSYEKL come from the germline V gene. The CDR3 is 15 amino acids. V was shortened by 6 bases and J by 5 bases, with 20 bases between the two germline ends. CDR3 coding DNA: TGCGCCAGCAGAGCTAGCGCCCCTTGGCCGGACGAGCAGTACTTC. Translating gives CASRASAPWPDEQYF.

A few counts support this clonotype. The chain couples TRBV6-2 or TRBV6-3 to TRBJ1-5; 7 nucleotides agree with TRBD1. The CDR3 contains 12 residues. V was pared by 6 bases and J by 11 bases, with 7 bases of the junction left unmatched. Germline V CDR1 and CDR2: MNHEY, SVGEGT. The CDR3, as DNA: TGTGCCAGCAGCGACCGGGACAGTACCCAGCATTTT. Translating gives CASSDRDSTQHF.

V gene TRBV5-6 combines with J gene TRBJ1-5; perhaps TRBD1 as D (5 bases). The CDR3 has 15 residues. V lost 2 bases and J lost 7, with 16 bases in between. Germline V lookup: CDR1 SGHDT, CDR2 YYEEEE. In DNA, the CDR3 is TGTGCCAGCAGCTTCGGCGGGGGGTTCAACCAGCCCCAGCATTTT. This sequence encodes CASSFGGGFNQPQHF.

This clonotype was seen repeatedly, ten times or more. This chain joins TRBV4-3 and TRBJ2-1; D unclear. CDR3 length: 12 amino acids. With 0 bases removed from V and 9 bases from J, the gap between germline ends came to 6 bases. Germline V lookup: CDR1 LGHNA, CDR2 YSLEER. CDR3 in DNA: TGCGCCAGCAGCCAAGATTGGGGTGAGCAGTTCTTC. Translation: CASSQDWGEQFF.

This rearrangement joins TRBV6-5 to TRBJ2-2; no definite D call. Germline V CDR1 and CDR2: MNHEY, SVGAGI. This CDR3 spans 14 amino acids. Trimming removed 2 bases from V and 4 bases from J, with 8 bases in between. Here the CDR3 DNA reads TGTGCCAGCAGTTACGCAGGTGGCACCGGGGAGCTGTTTTTT. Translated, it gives CASSYAGGTGELFF.

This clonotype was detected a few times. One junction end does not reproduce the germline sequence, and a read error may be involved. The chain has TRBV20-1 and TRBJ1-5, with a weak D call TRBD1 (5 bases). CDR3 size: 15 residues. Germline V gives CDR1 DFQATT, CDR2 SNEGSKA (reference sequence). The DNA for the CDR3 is TGCAGTGCTACCCCAGGGACGTCTCCGAATCGGCCCCAGCATTTT. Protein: CSATPGTSPNRPQHF.

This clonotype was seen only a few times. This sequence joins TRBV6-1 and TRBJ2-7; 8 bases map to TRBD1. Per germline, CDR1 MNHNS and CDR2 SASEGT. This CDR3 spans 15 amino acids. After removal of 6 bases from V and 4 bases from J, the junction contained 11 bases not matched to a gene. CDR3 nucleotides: TGTGCCAGCAGACCGGGACAGGTTACCGCGTACGAGCAGTACGTC. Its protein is CASRPGQVTAYEQYV.

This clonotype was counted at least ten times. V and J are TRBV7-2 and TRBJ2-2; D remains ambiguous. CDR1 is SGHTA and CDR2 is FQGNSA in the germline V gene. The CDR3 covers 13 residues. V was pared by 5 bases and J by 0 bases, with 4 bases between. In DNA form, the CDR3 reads TGTGCCAGCAGCCCAGCGAACACCGGGGAGCTGTTTTTT. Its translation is CASSPANTGELFF. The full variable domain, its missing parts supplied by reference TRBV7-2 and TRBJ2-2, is GAGVSQSPSNKVTEKGKDVELRCDPISGHTALYWYRQSLGQGLEFLIYFQGNSAPDKSGLPSDRFSAERTGGSVSTLTIQRTQQEDSAVYLCASSPANTGELFFGEGSRLTVL.

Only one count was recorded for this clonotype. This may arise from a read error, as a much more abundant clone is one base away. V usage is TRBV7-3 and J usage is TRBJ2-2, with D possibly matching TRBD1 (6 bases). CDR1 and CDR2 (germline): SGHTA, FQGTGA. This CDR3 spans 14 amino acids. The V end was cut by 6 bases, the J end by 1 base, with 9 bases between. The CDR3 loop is CASSRQENTGELFF. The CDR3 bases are TGTGCCAGCAGTCGACAGGAGAACACCGGGGAGCTGTTTTTT.

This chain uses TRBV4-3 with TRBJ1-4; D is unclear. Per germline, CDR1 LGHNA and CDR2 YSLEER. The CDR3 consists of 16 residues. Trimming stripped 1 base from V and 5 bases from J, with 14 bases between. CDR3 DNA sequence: TGCGCCAGCAGCCAAGCTTTCGGGCAGCGCAATGAAAAACTGTTTTTT. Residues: CASSQAFGQRNEKLFF.